This is a list of T cell receptor gamma chains from one sample in a study of gammadelta T cells in human blood. TCRdb reapplied CATT to the RT-PCR reads. The repertoire has more than 400 gamma-chain clones, 8% to 10% of them found once; the top ten carry about a fifth. Specimen: non-Vgamma9Vdelta2 gamma-delta T cells from infant blood. All receptors come from a human donor. CDR3s include the opening cysteine and the closing phenylalanine or tryptophan. Each size is once, few or many counts, or a class when the clone is expanded.

j_call clone_size v_call cdr3_nt cdr3_aa
TRGJP2 large TRGV10 TGTGCTGCGTGGGCCCCCCCGACCCCTTGGATCAAGACGTTT CAAWAPPTPWIKTF
TRGJP2 large TRGV2 TGTGCCACCTGGGACGGTAGTAGTGATTGGATCAAGACGTTT CATWDGSSDWIKTF
TRGJ1/TRGJ2 large TRGV9 TGTGCCTTGTGGGAGGTGCACAGTTGCCCAGGGAAACTCTTT CALWEVHSCPGKLF
TRGJP2 medium-sized TRGV8 TGTGCCACCTGGGATCCTGATTGGATCAAGACGTTT CATWDPDWIKTF
TRGJ1/TRGJ2 medium-sized TRGV4 TGTGCCACCTGGGTTTATTATAAGAAACTCTTT CATWVYYKKLF
TRGJ1/TRGJ2 large TRGV2 TGTGCCACCTGGGACGTAGATTATTATAAGAAACTCTTT CATWDVDYYKKLF
TRGJ1/TRGJ2 few TRGV2 TGTGCCACCTGGGACGGGCTTGTTTATAAGAAACTCTTT CATWDGLVYKKLF
TRGJ1/TRGJ2 medium-sized TRGV5 TGTGCCACCTGGGACGGACCCTATTATAAGAAACTCTTT CATWDGPYYKKLF
TRGJ1/TRGJ2 large TRGV9 TGTGCCTTGTGGGCTTATTATAAGAAACTCTTT CALWAYYKKLF
TRGJ1/TRGJ2 large TRGV9 TGTGCCTTGTGGGAGTGCGAAGGGCTTAAGAAACTCTTT CALWECEGLKKLF
TRGJ1/TRGJ2 large TRGV2 TGTGCCACCTGGGACGGGCGGTCGTGTAATTATTATAAGAAACTCTTT CATWDGRSCNYYKKLF